This TCR beta chain was recorded in a study of T cell clones after liver transplantation. Points from the study as a whole: Graft donor-reactive T cells possibly entered the graft instead of undergoing deletion. Small, mixed patient groups and varying post-transplant times limit these conclusions.

This clone appeared once. Its target is not known. TCRdb's copy holds only in-frame clones and misses some; the assay was immunoSEQ multiplex PCR. The sample consists of roughly 49,000 clones, approximately 71% of them appearing once. V was clipped by 7 bases and J by 0 bases; unmatched bases: 2. Germline V CDR1 and CDR2: MNHNS, SASEGT. CDR3 length equals 14 residues. The TCR originated in a human patient who received a liver transplant. Some of the T cells may derive from the graft donor. The rearrangement uses TRBV6-1 and TRBJ2-3, with 9 bases lining up with TRBD2. The sequenced sample was CD4+ T cells from blood, obtained around 54 months after liver transplant. CDR3 amino acids: CASTSGGSTDTQYF. The CDR3 coding sequence is TGTGCCAGCACGAGCGGGGGGAGCACAGATACGCAGTATTTT.